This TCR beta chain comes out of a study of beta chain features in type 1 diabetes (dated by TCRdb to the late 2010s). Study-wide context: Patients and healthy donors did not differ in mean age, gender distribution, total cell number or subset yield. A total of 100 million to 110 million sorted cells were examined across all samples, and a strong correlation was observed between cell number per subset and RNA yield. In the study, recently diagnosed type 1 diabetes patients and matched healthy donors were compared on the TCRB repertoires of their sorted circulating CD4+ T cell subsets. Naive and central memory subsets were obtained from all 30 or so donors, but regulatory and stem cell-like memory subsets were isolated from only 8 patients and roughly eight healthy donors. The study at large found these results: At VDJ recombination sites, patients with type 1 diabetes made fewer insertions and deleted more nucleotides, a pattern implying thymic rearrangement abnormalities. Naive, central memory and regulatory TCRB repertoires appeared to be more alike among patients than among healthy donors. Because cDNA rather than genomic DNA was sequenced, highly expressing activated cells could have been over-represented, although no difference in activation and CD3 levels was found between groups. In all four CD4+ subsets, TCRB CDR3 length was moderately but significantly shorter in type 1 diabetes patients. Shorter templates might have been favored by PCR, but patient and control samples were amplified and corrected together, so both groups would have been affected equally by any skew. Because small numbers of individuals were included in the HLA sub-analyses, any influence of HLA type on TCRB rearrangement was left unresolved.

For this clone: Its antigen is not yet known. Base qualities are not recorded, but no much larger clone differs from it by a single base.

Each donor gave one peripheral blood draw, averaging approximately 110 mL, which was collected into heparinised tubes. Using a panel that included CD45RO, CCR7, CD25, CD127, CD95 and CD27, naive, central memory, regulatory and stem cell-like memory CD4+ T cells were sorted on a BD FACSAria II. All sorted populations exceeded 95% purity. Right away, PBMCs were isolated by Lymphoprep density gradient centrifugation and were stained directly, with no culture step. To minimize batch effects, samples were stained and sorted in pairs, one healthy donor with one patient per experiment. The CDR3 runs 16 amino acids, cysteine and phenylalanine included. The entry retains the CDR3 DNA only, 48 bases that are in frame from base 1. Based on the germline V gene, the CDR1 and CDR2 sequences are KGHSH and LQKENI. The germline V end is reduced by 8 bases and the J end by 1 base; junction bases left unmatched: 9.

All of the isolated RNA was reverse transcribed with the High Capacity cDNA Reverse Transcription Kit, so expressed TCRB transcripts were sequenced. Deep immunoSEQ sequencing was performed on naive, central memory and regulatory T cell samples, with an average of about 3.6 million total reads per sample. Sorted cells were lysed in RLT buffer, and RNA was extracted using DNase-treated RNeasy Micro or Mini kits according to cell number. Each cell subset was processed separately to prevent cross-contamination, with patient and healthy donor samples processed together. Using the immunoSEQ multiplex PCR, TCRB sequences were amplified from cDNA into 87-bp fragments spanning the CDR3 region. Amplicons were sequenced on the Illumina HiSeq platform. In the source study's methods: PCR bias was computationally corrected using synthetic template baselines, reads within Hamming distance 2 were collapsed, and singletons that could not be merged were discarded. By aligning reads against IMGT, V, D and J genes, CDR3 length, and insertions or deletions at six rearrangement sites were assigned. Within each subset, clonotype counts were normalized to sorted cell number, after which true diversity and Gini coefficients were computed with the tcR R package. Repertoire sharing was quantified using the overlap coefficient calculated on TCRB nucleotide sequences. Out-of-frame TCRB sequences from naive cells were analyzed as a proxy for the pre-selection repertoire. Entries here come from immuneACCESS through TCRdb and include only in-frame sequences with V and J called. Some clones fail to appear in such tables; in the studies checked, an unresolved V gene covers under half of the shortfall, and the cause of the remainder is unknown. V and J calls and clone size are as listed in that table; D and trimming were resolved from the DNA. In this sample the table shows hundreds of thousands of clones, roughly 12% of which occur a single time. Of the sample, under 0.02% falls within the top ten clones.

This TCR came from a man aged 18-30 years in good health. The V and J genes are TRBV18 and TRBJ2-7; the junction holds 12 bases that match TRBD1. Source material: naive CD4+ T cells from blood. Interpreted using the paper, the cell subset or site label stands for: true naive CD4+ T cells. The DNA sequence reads TGTGCCAGCCCGGGACAGGGGGCGCGGTGGTCCTACGAGCAGTACTTC. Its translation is CASPGQGARWSYEQYF.